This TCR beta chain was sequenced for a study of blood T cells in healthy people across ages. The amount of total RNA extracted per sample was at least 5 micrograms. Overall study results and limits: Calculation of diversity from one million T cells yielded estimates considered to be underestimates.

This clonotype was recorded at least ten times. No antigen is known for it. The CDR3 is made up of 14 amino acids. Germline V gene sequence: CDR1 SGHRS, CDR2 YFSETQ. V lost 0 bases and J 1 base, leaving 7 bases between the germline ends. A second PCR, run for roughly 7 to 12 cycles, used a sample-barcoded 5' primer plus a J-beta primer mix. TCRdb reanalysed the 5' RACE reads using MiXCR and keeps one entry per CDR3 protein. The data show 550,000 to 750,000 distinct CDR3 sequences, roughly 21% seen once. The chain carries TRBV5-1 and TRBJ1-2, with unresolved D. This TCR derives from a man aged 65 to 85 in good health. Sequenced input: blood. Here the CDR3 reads CASSLEGYNYGYTF. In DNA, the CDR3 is TGCGCCAGCAGCTTGGAGGGATATAACTATGGCTACACCTTC.